Below, one TCR beta chain is given with its context. The table came from immunoSEQ multiplex PCR; TCRdb's copy has only in-frame clones and leaves some out. The sample records approximately 140,000 clones, roughly 81% being singletons. This specimen comes from a study of cytomegalovirus exposure and HLA in healthy donors. Germline V gene lookup returns CDR1 MNHNS and CDR2 SASEGT. The V gene lost 2 bases and the J gene lost 7 bases, with 14 bases spanning the gap. The CDR3 sequence is 14 residues long. The chain has TRBV6-1 and TRBJ1-1; the D is unclear. This receptor was obtained from a woman in her 30s in good health and CMV-seronegative. The sequenced sample was PBMCs. The CDR3: CASSEFWQAGEAFF. The CDR3 coding sequence is TGTGCCAGCAGTGAATTCTGGCAGGCTGGTGAAGCTTTCTTT.